These 31 T cell receptor beta chains share one sample of origin, sequenced in a study of T cell clonotyping in hematopoietic cell transplantation. Here immunoSEQ multiplex PCR was the method, and the copy in TCRdb shows in-frame clones only, minus some. The data show roughly 27,000 clones, 65% to 90% seen once. Time point indicated: recipient sample about 28 days before transplant, after cytoreduction. The sample here was peripheral blood mononuclear cells, taken before stem cell transplant. These receptors all come from a woman aged 60 to 75 with acute myeloid leukemia. Some clones in this sample may be carry-over from other donors' samples.

CDR3: CASSRGVFYEQYF. The CDR3 DNA follows: TGTGCCAGCAGCCGAGGAGTTTTCTACGAGCAGTACTTC. V is TRBV14 and J is TRBJ2-7; D is ambiguous. V was shortened by 4 bases and J by 3 bases, with 10 bases between the two germline ends. Germline CDR1 reads SGHDN; CDR2 reads FVKESK. The CDR3 has 13 amino acids.

This clone has more than one count but fewer than ten. The chain uses TRBV25-1 and TRBJ2-3, with 7 nucleotides matching TRBD2. V shed 4 bases, J shed 2 bases, and the junction held 12 bases outside the gene matches. Germline V gene data show CDR1 as MGHDK and CDR2 as SYGVNS. This CDR3 comprises 17 residues. The CDR3 is CASSGPRQRGNTDTQYF. CDR3 nucleotide sequence: TGTGCCAGCAGTGGCCCACGGCAGCGGGGTAACACAGATACGCAGTATTTT.

V usage is TRBV2 and J usage is TRBJ2-7; maybe TRBD2 (5 bases). The CDR3 has 13 amino acids. Germline assignment: CDR1 SNHLY and CDR2 FYNNEI. V was trimmed by 8 bases and J by 2 bases, leaving 13 bases between them. The CDR3 region is CASVLRVTYEQYF. The CDR3 nucleotides are TGTGCCAGCGTTCTGAGGGTAACCTACGAGCAGTACTTC.

The chain joins TRBV5-1 to TRBJ2-5, with D possibly TRBD1 on 7 matching bases. Germline assignment: CDR1 SGHRS and CDR2 YFSETQ. V was cut by 4 bases and J by 2 bases, with 18 bases left in between. The CDR3 covers 16 residues. The CDR3 reads CASSPLEGADQETQYF. The CDR3 DNA reads as TGCGCCAGCAGCCCTTTGGAGGGGGCCGATCAAGAGACCCAGTACTTC.

This clone is a singleton in its sample. The V and J genes are TRBV27 and TRBJ1-6; 9 nucleotides line up with TRBD1. The germline V gene encodes CDR1 MNHEY and CDR2 SMNVEV (reference sequence). The CDR3 has 13 residues. Losses at the gene ends were 8 bases for V and 6 bases for J; bases not matched to a gene: 2. The CDR3 sequence is CASQDRGNSPLHF. As DNA, the CDR3 is TGTGCCAGCCAGGACAGGGGTAATTCACCCCTCCACTTT.

The chain couples TRBV5-3 to TRBJ2-7, with a possible D match to TRBD1 (5 bases). TRBV5-3 is an open reading frame, and its role is uncertain. Trimming cost V 4 bases and J 1 base, with 15 bases left between them. The CDR3 has 15 residues. As DNA, the CDR3 is TGTGCCAGAAGCCTCTCGAAACAGGAATCCTACGAGCAGTACTTC. This translates into CARSLSKQESYEQYF.

The chain combines TRBV7-2 with TRBJ2-7; 7 bases agree with TRBD1. This CDR3 region has 16 residues. The ends lost 1 base at V and 0 bases at J; junction bases unmatched: 6. CDR1 and CDR2 from the germline V gene are SGHTA and FQGNSA. CDR3 sequence reads: CASSLGPRQGSYEQYF. The CDR3 DNA follows: TGTGCCAGCAGCTTAGGCCCCAGACAGGGCTCCTACGAGCAGTACTTC. The complete variable domain, with remaining parts taken from reference TRBV7-2 and TRBJ2-7, reads GAGVSQSPSNKVTEKGKDVELRCDPISGHTALYWYRQSLGQGLEFLIYFQGNSAPDKSGLPSDRFSAERTGGSVSTLTIQRTQQEDSAVYLCASSLGPRQGSYEQYFGPGTRLTVT.

The rearrangement uses TRBV5-1 and TRBJ1-2; D remains ambiguous. Trimming cost V 3 bases and J 2 bases, with 8 bases left between them. The CDR3 extends over 13 amino acids. The V gene's germline CDR1 is SGHRS and CDR2 YFSETQ. The CDR3 protein is CASSWLGNYGYTF. CDR3 DNA: TGCGCCAGCAGCTGGCTGGGGAACTATGGCTACACCTTC.

This CDR3 reads CASSLAVNQPQHF. The CDR3 bases are TGTGCCAGCAGTTTGGCAGTGAATCAGCCCCAGCATTTT. The chain is built from TRBV27 and TRBJ1-5, with D hard to call. V was clipped by 3 bases and J by 4 bases, with 7 bases between them. CDR1 MNHEY and CDR2 SMNVEV come from the germline V gene (reference sequence). The CDR3 is 13 amino acids.

The genes are TRBV15 and TRBJ1-3, with D unclear. This CDR3 comprises 14 residues. The germline V gene has CDR1 LNHNV and CDR2 YYDKDF (reference sequence). V lost 0 bases and J 2 bases, leaving 5 bases between the germline ends. This CDR3 is CATSRDHAGNTIYF. The CDR3 DNA sequence: TGTGCCACCAGCAGAGATCATGCTGGAAACACCATATATTTT.

For this clone: Additional DNA sequences in this sample encode the identical CDR3. The rearrangement uses TRBV5-4 and TRBJ1-3, with no clear D. The CDR3 loop spans 14 amino acids. V was cut by 1 base and J by 3 bases, with 8 bases left in between. Per the germline V gene, CDR1 is SGHNT and CDR2 is YYREEE (reference sequence). CDR3 bases: TGTGCCAGCAGCTTGATGGGAATTGGAAACACCATATATTTT. It encodes CASSLMGIGNTIYF.

V usage is TRBV28 and J usage is TRBJ1-1, with 7 bases lining up with TRBD1. V lost 1 base, J lost 0 bases, and 2 bases stayed unmatched. The CDR3 length is 15 residues. CDR1 is MDHEN, CDR2 SYDVKM, per germline. The CDR3 here is CASSLSGGMNTEAFF. The CDR3 coding sequence is TGTGCCAGCAGTTTATCAGGGGGGATGAACACTGAAGCTTTCTTT.

This chain uses TRBV27 with TRBJ2-7; TRBD2 matches at 8 bases. The CDR3 sequence is 18 residues long. Trimming took 5 bases from V and 3 from J; bases not matched to a gene: 18. Germline values: CDR1 MNHEY, CDR2 SMNVEV (reference sequence). The CDR3 loop is CASSARRPLSGSFYEQYF. As DNA, the CDR3 is TGTGCCAGCAGTGCGCGCCGCCCCCTAAGCGGGAGTTTCTACGAGCAGTACTTC.

The CDR3 is CASSTRQTSAKEQYF. For the CDR3, the DNA is TGTGCCAGTAGTACTCGACAGACCTCGGCGAAAGAGCAGTACTTC. The genes are TRBV19 and TRBJ2-7; D might be TRBD1 (5 bases). The CDR3 is 15 residues long. Trimming pared 4 bases from V and 7 bases from J, leaving 20 bases between. The germline CDR1 and CDR2 sequences are LNHDA and SQIVND (reference sequence).

This rearrangement joins TRBV4-1 to TRBJ1-1; a possible D gene is TRBD1 (6 bases). CDR1 and CDR2 (germline): MGHRA, YSYEKL. V dropped 0 bases and J dropped 0 bases, with 11 bases sitting between them. This CDR3 contains 16 residues. The CDR3 here is CASSQDGGRMNTEAFF. Written as DNA, the CDR3 is TGCGCCAGCAGCCAAGATGGGGGCAGGATGAACACTGAAGCTTTCTTT.

The rearrangement joins TRBV6-5 to TRBJ1-3; D ambiguous. Trimming removed 5 bases from V and 5 bases from J, with 10 bases in between. Germline CDR1 MNHEY, CDR2 SVGAGI. This CDR3 region has 13 residues. CDR3 sequence (DNA): TGTGCCAGCAGTGCGGACCCAAGAAACACCATATATTTT. This encodes CASSADPRNTIYF.

The rearrangement joins TRBV7-9 to TRBJ2-7; 9 nucleotides align to TRBD2. Germline lookup yields CDR1 SEHNR and CDR2 FQNEAQ (reference sequence). The V and J ends lost 5 bases and 4 bases, in that order; junction bases with no gene match: 9. CDR3 length: 15 residues. The CDR3 sequence: CASSPGSGRSYEQYF. CDR3 nucleotides: TGTGCCAGCAGCCCGGGGAGCGGGAGGAGTTACGAGCAGTACTTC.

The rearrangement links TRBV6-5 to TRBJ2-2; D is possibly TRBD2 (6 bases). The CDR3 totals 14 residues. Germline loops: CDR1 MNHEY, CDR2 SVGAGI. V lost 6 bases, J lost 6 bases, and 14 bases lay in between. CDR3 protein: CASSFRLDAGELFF. The CDR3 DNA reads TGTGCCAGCAGCTTCAGACTAGATGCCGGGGAGCTGTTTTTT.

V usage is TRBV10-3 and J usage is TRBJ1-5, with a tentative D call TRBD1 (6 bases). V was clipped by 2 bases and J by 6 bases, with 11 bases between them. Germline loops: CDR1 ENHRY, CDR2 SYGVKD. The CDR3 length is 14 residues. The CDR3 loop is CAISEDRIAQPQHF. The CDR3 nucleotides read TGTGCCATCAGTGAGGACAGGATTGCTCAGCCCCAGCATTTT.

The V gene is TRBV7-6, the J gene TRBJ2-7, with TRBD1 matching over 9 bases. Germline values: CDR1 SGHVS, CDR2 FNYEAQ. The CDR3 contains 16 residues. The V segment lost 5 bases and the J segment 7 bases; nucleotides outside the gene matches: 15. The CDR3 here is CASSKLAGTGSLEQYF. The CDR3 DNA reads as TGTGCCAGCAGCAAGCTGGCCGGGACAGGGTCGTTGGAGCAGTACTTC.

The chain has TRBV19 and TRBJ2-1, with 10 bases fitting TRBD2. This CDR3 spans 14 amino acids. In germline, CDR1 is LNHDA, CDR2 SQIVND (reference sequence). The J segment lost 14 bases and the V segment lost 5 bases, leaving 12 bases of the junction unmatched. CDR3 protein: CASSLAGEVPNKFF. The DNA of the CDR3 is TGTGCCAGTAGTCTAGCGGGAGAGGTACCGAATAAGTTCTTC.

The rearrangement joins TRBV7-2 to TRBJ2-4, with 8 bases lining up with TRBD1. V dropped 4 bases and J dropped 0; count of bases not matched to a gene: 5. The CDR3 covers 16 residues. Germline V gives CDR1 SGHTA, CDR2 FQGNSA. The CDR3 reads CASSSGDRLAKNIQYF. As DNA, the CDR3 is TGTGCCAGCAGCTCCGGGGACAGGCTAGCCAAAAACATTCAGTACTTC.

The chain has TRBV6-6 and TRBJ1-2; 9 bases are shared with TRBD1. The CDR3 length is 12 residues. Germline CDR1 is MNHNY and CDR2 is SVGAGI (reference sequence). The V gene end was trimmed by 7 bases and the J gene end by 8 bases; junction bases not matched to a gene: 5. The CDR3 loop is CASKTGGRGYTF. For the CDR3, the DNA is TGTGCCAGCAAAACAGGGGGCAGGGGCTACACCTTC.

The chain employs TRBV19 and TRBJ2-7; 9 bases are a match to TRBD1. Germline CDR1 is LNHDA and CDR2 is SQIVND (reference sequence). The CDR3 runs 15 residues. V gave up 5 bases and J gave up 6 bases; unmatched junction bases: 11. The CDR3 spells CASSPGTGFPGEQYF. The CDR3 DNA reads TGTGCCAGTAGTCCCGGGACAGGGTTCCCAGGCGAGCAGTACTTC.

This rearrangement joins TRBV5-1 to TRBJ2-7; D possibly corresponds to TRBD2 (6 bases). Germline V gives CDR1 SGHRS, CDR2 YFSETQ. CDR3 length equals 14 residues. The germline V and J ends were trimmed by 0 bases and 7 bases, with 14 bases remaining between them. The CDR3 region has the DNA TGCGCCAGCAGCTTGGAAGGGTGGGGGGATGAGCAGTACTTC. It specifies CASSLEGWGDEQYF. The entire variable domain, with the rest obtained from reference TRBV5-1 and TRBJ2-7, is as follows: KAGVTQTPRYLIKTRGQQVTLSCSPISGHRSVSWYQQTPGQGLQFLFEYFSETQRNKGNFPGRFSGRQFSNSRSEMNVSTLELGDSALYLCASSLEGWGDEQYFGPGTRLTVT.

This clone was seen a single time. V and J are TRBV4-1 and TRBJ2-7; TRBD2 aligns across 8 bases. The V gene end was trimmed by 3 bases and the J gene end by 3 bases; junction bases not matched to a gene: 7. Germline CDR1 is MGHRA and CDR2 is YSYEKL. The CDR3 runs 15 residues. The CDR3 DNA reads as TGCGCCAGCAGCCACTCGGCTAGCGGGTTCTACGAGCAGTACTTC. This encodes CASSHSASGFYEQYF.

A single count supports this clone. The chain is built from TRBV21-1 and TRBJ1-5. TRBV21-1 is described as a pseudogene. CDR3 length: 10 amino acids. In nucleotides, the CDR3 is TGTGCCGGCAGGCGACGGCCCCAGCATTTT. Translation: CAGRRRPQHF.

The chain has TRBV11-2 and TRBJ2-7; 9 nucleotides line up with TRBD1. Trimming removed 9 bases from V and 1 base from J; junction bases left unmatched: 10. The V gene's germline CDR1 is SGHAT and CDR2 FQNNGV. The CDR3 has 15 residues. For the CDR3, the DNA is TGTGCCAGTACAGGACAGGGGACATCATCCTACGAGCAGTACTTC. Translating gives CASTGQGTSSYEQYF.

The chain uses TRBV7-9 and TRBJ2-5, with a possible D match to TRBD2 (5 bases). The CDR3 has 14 amino acids. Germline V gene lookup returns CDR1 SEHNR and CDR2 FQNEAQ (reference sequence). V gave up 1 base and J gave up 2 bases, with 8 bases separating them. The CDR3 DNA reads TGTGCCAGCAGCTTAGGTCCGGGACAAGAGACCCAGTACTTC. Its protein product is CASSLGPGQETQYF.

The rearrangement joins TRBV5-1 to TRBJ2-5, with TRBD2 matching over 8 bases. CDR3 length: 13 residues. Germline lookup yields CDR1 SGHRS and CDR2 YFSETQ. Unmatched junction bases numbered 4, after V lost 8 bases and J lost 1 base. In nucleotides, the CDR3 is TGCGCCAGTTCTCGGGGGGGCCAAGAGACCCAGTACTTC. It translates to CASSRGGQETQYF.

The chain uses TRBV7-2 and TRBJ2-7, with D tentatively TRBD1 (6 bases). Trimming took 3 bases from V and 3 from J, leaving 15 bases between them. The CDR3 runs to 15 residues. Germline V gene lookup returns CDR1 SGHTA and CDR2 FQGNSA. The CDR3 here is CASSLGQGTSYEQYF. The CDR3 bases are TGTGCCAGCAGCTTGGGGCAGGGGACAAGCTACGAGCAGTACTTC. Using reference TRBV7-2 and TRBJ2-7 for the parts outside the CDR3, the full variable domain is GAGVSQSPSNKVTEKGKDVELRCDPISGHTALYWYRQSLGQGLEFLIYFQGNSAPDKSGLPSDRFSAERTGGSVSTLTIQRTQQEDSAVYLCASSLGQGTSYEQYFGPGTRLTVT.